These 27 T cell receptor beta chains originate from one sample sequenced in a study of OX40 agonist ivuxolimab in advanced cancers. Here immunoSEQ multiplex PCR was the method, and the copy in TCRdb shows in-frame clones only, minus some. Here the sample spans roughly 86,000 clones, around nine tenths being singletons. The sample here was CD4+ or CD8+ T cells sorted from blood, taken in a trial of the OX40 agonist ivuxolimab. Receptors originate from an adult with an advanced solid tumor such as melanoma, head and neck, liver or kidney cancer.

V usage is TRBV19 and J usage is TRBJ2-1; 11 bases fit TRBD1. Germline V gene data show CDR1 as LNHDA and CDR2 as SQIVND (reference sequence). Trimming at V came to 5 bases and at J to 8 bases, leaving 5 bases not matched to a gene. CDR3 length equals 14 residues. Here the CDR3 DNA reads TGTGCCAGTAGTGCCGGGACAGGGGGTGATGAGCAGTTCTTC. Its translation: CASSAGTGGDEQFF.

This chain joins TRBV15 and TRBJ2-2; D uncertain. Trimming took 6 bases from V and 6 from J, leaving 5 bases between them. Germline loops: CDR1 LNHNV, CDR2 YYDKDF (reference sequence). The CDR3 contains 11 residues. In DNA form, the CDR3 reads TGTGCCACCAGGGGCCCCGGGGAGCTGTTTTTT. This codes for CATRGPGELFF.

The chain is built from TRBV9 and TRBJ2-1, with 8 bases identical to TRBD2. V lost 4 bases to trimming and J lost 5 bases; unmatched junction nucleotides: 8. Germline values: CDR1 SGDLS, CDR2 YYNGEE. This CDR3 comprises 15 residues. The CDR3 sequence: CASSPKRGFNNEQFF. CDR3 nucleotides: TGTGCCAGCAGCCCAAAGCGGGGGTTTAACAATGAGCAGTTCTTC.

The chain combines TRBV30 with TRBJ2-3, with TRBD2 matching 7 bases. The germline V gene has CDR1 GTSNPN and CDR2 SVGIG (reference sequence). The CDR3 has 18 residues. V was clipped by 5 bases and J by 0 bases; unmatched bases: 17. The CDR3 protein is CAWGGRGRERGSTDTQYF. DNA for the CDR3: TGTGCCTGGGGAGGTAGGGGCCGTGAGCGGGGTAGCACAGATACGCAGTATTTT.

The chain is built from TRBV7-9 and TRBJ1-4; TRBD1 agrees at 8 bases. The CDR3 is made up of 16 amino acids. Germline V gene data show CDR1 as SEHNR and CDR2 as FQNEAQ (reference sequence). V lost 1 base, J lost 0 bases, and 1 base stayed unmatched. This CDR3 is CASSLGQGSTNEKLFF. CDR3 nucleotide sequence: TGTGCCAGCAGCTTAGGACAGGGGTCAACTAATGAAAAACTGTTTTTT. The whole variable domain, remainder taken from reference TRBV7-9 and TRBJ1-4, is DTGVSQNPRHKITKRGQNVTFRCDPISEHNRLYWYRQTLGQGPEFLTYFQNEAQLEKSRLLSDRFSAERPKGSFSTLEIQRTEQGDSAMYLCASSLGQGSTNEKLFFGSGTQLSVL.

The chain combines TRBV7-2 with TRBJ2-1; a possible D gene is TRBD2 (5 bases). V was clipped by 4 bases and J by 9 bases, with 10 bases between them. This CDR3 is 12 amino acids long. CDR1 and CDR2 (germline): SGHTA, FQGNSA. CDR3 in amino acids: CASSYREGEQFF. The CDR3 DNA follows: TGTGCCAGCAGCTATCGAGAGGGTGAGCAGTTCTTC.

This clone was counted once. The V call is TRBV5-1, the J call TRBJ2-7; D unresolved. Judging by the DNA end, TRBJ2-1 fits better; the J call may be wrong. The CDR3 has 13 residues. CDR1 is SGHRS, CDR2 YFSETQ, per germline. CDR3 nucleotide sequence: TGCGCCAGCAGCGCCCAACAAAGGAATGAGCAGTTCTTC. Encoded protein: CASSAQQRNEQFF.

Turning to this clone: The junction and the germline gene differ at one end; a read error may be behind it. This chain links TRBV28 with TRBJ1-5; 9 bases line up with TRBD1. This CDR3 comprises 12 residues. Germline-derived CDR1 and CDR2 are MDHEN and SYDVKM. Written as DNA, the CDR3 is TGTGCCAGCTGTTTACCGGGACAGGGCCAGCATTTT. Translated, it gives CASCLPGQGQHF.

The chain couples TRBV4-1 to TRBJ2-3; TRBD2 matches at 11 bases. The V segment lost 4 bases and the J segment 3 bases; nucleotides outside the gene matches: 9. This CDR3 contains 17 residues. The germline CDR1 and CDR2 sequences are MGHRA and YSYEKL. The CDR3 here is CASSLSLAGGPTDTQYF. The CDR3, as DNA: TGCGCCAGCAGCCTTTCCTTAGCGGGAGGGCCGACAGATACGCAGTATTTT.

This clone was detected only once. The rearrangement uses TRBV6-1 and TRBJ1-4; 8 bases are shared with TRBD1. After removal of 8 bases from V and 4 bases from J, the junction contained 6 bases not matched to a gene. The germline V gene has CDR1 MNHNS and CDR2 SASEGT. The CDR3 loop spans 14 amino acids. CDR3 bases: TGTGCCAGCGAGGACAGGGACCTTAATGAAAAACTGTTTTTT. It yields the protein CASEDRDLNEKLFF.

This clone was observed once. The V call is TRBV19, the J call TRBJ1-2; 11 positions match TRBD1. The CDR3 has 15 amino acids. Germline CDR1 LNHDA, CDR2 SQIVND (reference sequence). The ends lost 4 bases at V and 3 bases at J; junction bases unmatched: 4. CDR3 DNA sequence: TGTGCCAGTAGTAAGGGACAGGGGGTTTACTATGGCTACACCTTC. It codes for CASSKGQGVYYGYTF.

V is TRBV19 and J is TRBJ1-1, with D perhaps TRBD1 (5 bases). CDR3 length: 15 amino acids. CDR1 is LNHDA and CDR2 is SQIVND in the germline V gene (reference sequence). V lost 4 bases to trimming and J lost 1 base, with 13 bases between them. This chain's CDR3 is CASSNPGTENTEAFF. CDR3 DNA sequence: TGTGCCAGTAGTAACCCCGGGACGGAGAACACTGAAGCTTTCTTT.

This clone was recorded only once. V and J are TRBV28 and TRBJ2-4; 8 bases map to TRBD1. Germline V gives CDR1 MDHEN, CDR2 SYDVKM. The CDR3 covers 13 residues. The V gene end was trimmed by 2 bases and the J gene end by 11 bases; junction bases not matched to a gene: 5. CDR3 region: CASSLGQGRVQYF. The CDR3 DNA reads as TGTGCCAGCAGTTTAGGACAGGGTAGGGTTCAGTACTTC.

A note on this clone: The sample carries other DNA sequences with the same CDR3. The chain joins TRBV30 to TRBJ1-6, with a possible D match to TRBD1 (6 bases). The CDR3 contains 14 residues. The V end lost 1 base, the J end lost 7 bases, and 11 bases lay between the germline ends. CDR1 is GTSNPN and CDR2 is SVGIG in the germline V gene (reference sequence). DNA for the CDR3: TGTGCCTGGAGTGGGGGACAAAGGAATTCACCCCTCCACTTT. Translating gives CAWSGGQRNSPLHF.

This rearrangement joins TRBV5-1 to TRBJ2-7; D gene unclear. Trimming pared 1 base from V and 5 bases from J, leaving 13 bases between. CDR1 is SGHRS, CDR2 YFSETQ, per germline. The CDR3 runs 14 residues. CDR3 sequence (DNA): TGCGCCAGCAGCTTGATCTCCCGGCTTGACGAGCAGTACTTC. This translates into CASSLISRLDEQYF.

V and J are TRBV5-1 and TRBJ1-2; TRBD1 matches at 9 bases. Germline CDR1 reads SGHRS; CDR2 reads YFSETQ. This CDR3 spans 14 amino acids. V lost 4 bases to trimming and J lost 4 bases; unmatched junction nucleotides: 5. In DNA form, the CDR3 reads TGCGCCAGCAGCAGCACAGGGGGCAGCTATGGCTACACCTTC. Translation gives CASSSTGGSYGYTF.

J is TRBJ1-1 and V is TRBV5-1, with 7 bases matching TRBD1. Germline loops: CDR1 SGHRS, CDR2 YFSETQ. The CDR3 covers 16 residues. V lost 0 bases to trimming and J lost 7 bases; unmatched junction nucleotides: 12. The CDR3 here is CASSLVAGGSFFEAFF. The DNA for the CDR3 is TGCGCCAGCAGCTTGGTGGCAGGGGGTAGTTTCTTTGAAGCTTTCTTT.

V and J are TRBV29-1 and TRBJ2-5; unclear D gene. Trimming pared 6 bases from V and 4 bases from J, leaving 9 bases between. This CDR3 is built from 11 residues. Germline CDR1 is SQVTM and CDR2 is ANQGSEA. The CDR3 DNA reads as TGCAGCGTCCGAGGTGCAGAGACCCAGTACTTC. It encodes CSVRGAETQYF.

This chain connects TRBV14 to TRBJ1-3; D unclear. The CDR3 runs to 13 residues. The germline V and J ends were trimmed by 4 bases and 10 bases, with 14 bases remaining between them. Germline values: CDR1 SGHDN, CDR2 FVKESK. The CDR3 DNA is TGTGCCAGCAGCCCGAGCGGAGGATGGACCATATATTTT. It codes for CASSPSGGWTIYF.

The chain recombines TRBV7-6 with TRBJ1-3; D is perhaps TRBD1 (5 bases). Deletions cut 8 bases from V and 0 bases from J, with 8 bases between. The CDR3 totals 13 residues. CDR1 is SGHVS, CDR2 FNYEAQ, per germline. The CDR3 nucleotides are TGTGCCAGCCGACAGAACTCTGGAAACACCATATATTTT. It specifies CASRQNSGNTIYF.

The J gene is TRBJ2-7, the V gene TRBV7-3; TRBD1 might be the D (6 bases). V lost 5 bases, J lost 5 bases, and 19 bases lay in between. The CDR3 sequence is 15 residues long. CDR1 is SGHTA and CDR2 is FQGTGA in the germline V gene. The CDR3 bases are TGTGCCAGCAGCCGAAACACAGGGTTTACCCACGAGCAGTACTTC. The encoded protein is CASSRNTGFTHEQYF.

A single count supports this clone. The rearrangement links TRBV7-2 to TRBJ2-5, with D possibly being TRBD2 (5 bases). CDR1 is SGHTA, CDR2 FQGNSA, per germline. This CDR3 is 13 amino acids long. V was cut by 5 bases and J by 6 bases, with 13 bases left in between. The CDR3 DNA follows: TGTGCCAGCAGCCCTGGACTGCCCCAGACCCAGTACTTC. Its protein is CASSPGLPQTQYF.

The chain combines TRBV7-9 with TRBJ2-5; D gene ambiguous. Germline CDR1 and CDR2: SEHNR and FQNEAQ (reference sequence). V was shortened by 1 base and J by 8 bases, with 5 bases between the two germline ends. This CDR3 comprises 11 residues. DNA of the CDR3: TGTGCCAGCAGCTTAGAATACACCCAGTACTTC. Translating it yields CASSLEYTQYF.

This clone was observed a single time. The V and J genes are TRBV21-1 and TRBJ2-7. TRBV21-1 is tagged as a pseudogene. CDR3 length: 8 amino acids. CDR3 sequence reads: CASLTQYF. The CDR3 DNA is TGTGCCAGCCTCACGCAGTACTTC.

The chain combines TRBV5-4 with TRBJ1-1, with D maybe TRBD1 (5 bases). CDR3 length: 15 amino acids. Germline V gene lookup returns CDR1 SGHNT and CDR2 YYREEE (reference sequence). The germline V and J ends were trimmed by 4 bases and 4 bases, with 17 bases remaining between them. The CDR3 nucleotides are TGTGCCAGCAGCAGAGGGGAATTGGTGGTCACTGAAGCTTTCTTT. Amino acids: CASSRGELVVTEAFF.

About this clone: The DNA is omitted, as the CDR3 cannot be located on it reliably, and the CDR3 follows TCRdb's listing. V is TRBV18 and J is TRBJ2-7; TRBD1, the table's D call, was not compared with the DNA. The CDR3 is 15 amino acids in total, end residues counted. CDR1 is KGHSH and CDR2 is LQKENI in the germline V gene. This chain's CDR3 is CASSPNPQVSLEQYF.

V is TRBV19 and J is TRBJ2-7; 7 bases map to TRBD2. CDR3 length: 15 residues. Trimming took 4 bases from V and 2 from J; bases not matched to a gene: 8. CDR1 is LNHDA and CDR2 is SQIVND in the germline V gene (reference sequence). The CDR3 spells CASSTSSGETYEQYF. Here the CDR3 DNA reads TGTGCCAGTAGTACGTCCAGCGGGGAGACCTACGAGCAGTACTTC.